This T cell receptor beta chain was sequenced in a study of technical replicates of blood from several donors. Produced via immunoSEQ multiplex PCR; TCRdb's table is partial and in-frame only. The sample contains around 93,000 clones, just under 95% of which appear only once. This CDR3 contains 14 residues. The chain carries TRBV21-1 and TRBJ1-5; the DNA was not compared with TRBD1, the D call given in the table. TRBV21-1 is a listed pseudogene. Sequenced sample: T cells isolated from PBMCs. The clonotype comes from a human donor in good health. The CDR3 is CATNYDRNNQPQHF. The CDR3 region has the DNA TGTGCCACCAATTATGACAGGAACAATCAGCCCCAGCATTTT.